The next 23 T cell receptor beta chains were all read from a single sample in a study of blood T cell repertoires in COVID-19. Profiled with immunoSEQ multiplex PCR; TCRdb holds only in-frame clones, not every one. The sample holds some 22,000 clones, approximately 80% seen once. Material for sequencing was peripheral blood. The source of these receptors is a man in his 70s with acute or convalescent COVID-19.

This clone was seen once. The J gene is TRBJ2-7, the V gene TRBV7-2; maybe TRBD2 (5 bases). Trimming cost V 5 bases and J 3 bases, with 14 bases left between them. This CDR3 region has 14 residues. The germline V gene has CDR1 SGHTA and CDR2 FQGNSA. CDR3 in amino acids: CASSPGGQIYEQYF. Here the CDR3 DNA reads TGTGCCAGCAGCCCGGGCGGGCAGATCTACGAGCAGTACTTC.

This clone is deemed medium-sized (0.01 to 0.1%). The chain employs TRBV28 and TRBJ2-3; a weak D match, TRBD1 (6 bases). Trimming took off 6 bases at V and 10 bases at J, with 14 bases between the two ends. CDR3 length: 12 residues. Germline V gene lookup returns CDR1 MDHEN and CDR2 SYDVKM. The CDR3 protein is CASSQQGWAQYF. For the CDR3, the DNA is TGTGCCAGCAGCCAACAGGGTTGGGCGCAGTATTTT.

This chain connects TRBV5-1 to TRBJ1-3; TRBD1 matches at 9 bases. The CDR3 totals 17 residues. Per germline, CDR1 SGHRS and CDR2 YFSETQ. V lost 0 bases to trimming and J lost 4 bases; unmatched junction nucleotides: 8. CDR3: CASSLDGQGRKGNTIYF. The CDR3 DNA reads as TGCGCCAGCAGCTTGGATGGACAGGGGCGGAAAGGAAACACCATATATTTT.

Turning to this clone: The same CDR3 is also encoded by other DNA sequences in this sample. The CDR3 spells CAWSVLRGDTQYF. The CDR3, as DNA: TGTGCCTGGAGTGTACTCAGAGGAGATACGCAGTATTTT. V and J are TRBV30 and TRBJ2-3; no clear D gene. The CDR3 runs to 13 residues. Trimming took 0 bases from V and 5 from J, leaving 9 bases between them. Germline CDR1 reads GTSNPN; CDR2 reads SVGIG (reference sequence).

The CDR3 coding sequence is TGTGCCACCAGTGATTCAGGGGAAGAGACCCAGTACTTC. This codes for CATSDSGEETQYF. The chain is built from TRBV24-1 and TRBJ2-5; D is possibly TRBD1 (6 bases). CDR1 is KGHDR, CDR2 SFDVKD, per germline. CDR3 length: 13 amino acids. Trimming removed 2 bases from V and 3 bases from J, with 6 bases in between.

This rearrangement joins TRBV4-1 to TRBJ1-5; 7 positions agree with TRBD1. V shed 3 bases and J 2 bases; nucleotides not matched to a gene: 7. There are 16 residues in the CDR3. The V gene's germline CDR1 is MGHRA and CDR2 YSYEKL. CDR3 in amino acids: CASSHRQGGGNQPQHF. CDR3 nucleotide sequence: TGCGCCAGCAGCCATAGACAGGGAGGAGGCAATCAGCCCCAGCATTTT.

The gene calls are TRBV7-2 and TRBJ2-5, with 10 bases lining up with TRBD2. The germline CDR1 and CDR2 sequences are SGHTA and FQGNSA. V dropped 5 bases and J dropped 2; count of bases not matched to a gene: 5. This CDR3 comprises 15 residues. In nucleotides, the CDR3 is TGTGCCAGCAGCCAAAAGCGGGGGGGACAAGAGACCCAGTACTTC. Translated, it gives CASSQKRGGQETQYF.

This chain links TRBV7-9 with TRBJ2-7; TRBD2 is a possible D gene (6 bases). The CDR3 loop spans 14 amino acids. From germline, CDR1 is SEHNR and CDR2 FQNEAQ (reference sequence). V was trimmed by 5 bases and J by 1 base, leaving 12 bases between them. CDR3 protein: CASSQDRESYEQYF. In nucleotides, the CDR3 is TGTGCCAGCAGCCAAGATCGGGAGTCCTACGAGCAGTACTTC. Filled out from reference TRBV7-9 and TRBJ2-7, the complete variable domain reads DTGVSQNPRHKITKRGQNVTFRCDPISEHNRLYWYRQTLGQGPEFLTYFQNEAQLEKSRLLSDRFSAERPKGSFSTLEIQRTEQGDSAMYLCASSQDRESYEQYFGPGTRLTVT.

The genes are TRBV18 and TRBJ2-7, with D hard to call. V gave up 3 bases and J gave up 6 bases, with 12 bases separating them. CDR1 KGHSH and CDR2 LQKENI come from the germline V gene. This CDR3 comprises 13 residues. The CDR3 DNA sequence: TGTGCCAGCTCACCCTTTGACACCGGCGAGCAGTACTTC. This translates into CASSPFDTGEQYF.

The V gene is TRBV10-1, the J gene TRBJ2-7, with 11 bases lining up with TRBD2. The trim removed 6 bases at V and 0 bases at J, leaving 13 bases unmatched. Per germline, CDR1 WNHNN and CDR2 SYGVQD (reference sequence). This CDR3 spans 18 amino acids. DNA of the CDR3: TGCGCCAGCAGGATCCTAGCGGGGGGTACTACCGGCTCCTACGAGCAGTACTTC. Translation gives CASRILAGGTTGSYEQYF.

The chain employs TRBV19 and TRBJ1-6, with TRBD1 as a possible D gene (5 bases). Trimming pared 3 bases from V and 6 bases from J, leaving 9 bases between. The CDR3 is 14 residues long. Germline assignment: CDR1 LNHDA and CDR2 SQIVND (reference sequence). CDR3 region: CASSMTAINSPLHF. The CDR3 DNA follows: TGTGCCAGTAGTATGACAGCGATTAATTCACCCCTCCACTTT.

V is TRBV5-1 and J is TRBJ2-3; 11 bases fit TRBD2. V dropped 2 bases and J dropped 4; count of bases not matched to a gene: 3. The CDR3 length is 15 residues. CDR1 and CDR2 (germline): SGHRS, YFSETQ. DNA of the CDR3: TGCGCCAGCAGCTTTAGCGGGGGGGAATCAGATACGCAGTATTTT. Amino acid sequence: CASSFSGGESDTQYF.

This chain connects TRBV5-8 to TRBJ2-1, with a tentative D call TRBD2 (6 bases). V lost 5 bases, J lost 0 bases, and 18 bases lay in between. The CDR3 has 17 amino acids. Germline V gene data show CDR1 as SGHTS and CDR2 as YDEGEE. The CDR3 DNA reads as TGTGCCAGCAGTGATTACCGGGGGATCAGCTCCTACAATGAGCAGTTCTTC. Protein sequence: CASSDYRGISSYNEQFF.

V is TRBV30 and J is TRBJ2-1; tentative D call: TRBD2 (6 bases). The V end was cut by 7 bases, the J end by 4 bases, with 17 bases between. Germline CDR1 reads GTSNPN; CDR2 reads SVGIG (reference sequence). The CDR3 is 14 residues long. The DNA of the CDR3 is TGTGCCTATTTAGGGCGGGGTCCTTACAATGAGCAGTTCTTC. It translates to CAYLGRGPYNEQFF.

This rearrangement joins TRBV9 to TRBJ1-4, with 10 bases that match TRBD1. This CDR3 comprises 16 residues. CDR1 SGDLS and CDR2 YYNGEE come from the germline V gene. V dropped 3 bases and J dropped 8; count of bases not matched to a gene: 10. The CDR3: CASSDHSTGGSEKLFF. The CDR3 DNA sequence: TGTGCCAGCAGCGACCACTCGACAGGGGGCTCCGAAAAACTGTTTTTT.

As DNA, the CDR3 is TGTGCCAGCAGTGACCACAGAGAAGCTTTCTTT. Translating it yields CASSDHREAFF. The genes are TRBV6-1 and TRBJ1-1, with D unclear. Trimming took 3 bases from V and 8 from J, leaving 7 bases between them. The CDR3 spans 11 residues. Germline assignment: CDR1 MNHNS and CDR2 SASEGT.

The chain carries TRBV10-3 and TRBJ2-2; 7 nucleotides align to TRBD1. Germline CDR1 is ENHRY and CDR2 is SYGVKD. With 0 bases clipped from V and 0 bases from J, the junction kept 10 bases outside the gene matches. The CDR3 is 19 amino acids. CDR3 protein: CAISESMSGGRSNTGELFF. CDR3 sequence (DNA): TGTGCCATCAGTGAGTCGATGTCAGGGGGACGATCGAACACCGGGGAGCTGTTTTTT.

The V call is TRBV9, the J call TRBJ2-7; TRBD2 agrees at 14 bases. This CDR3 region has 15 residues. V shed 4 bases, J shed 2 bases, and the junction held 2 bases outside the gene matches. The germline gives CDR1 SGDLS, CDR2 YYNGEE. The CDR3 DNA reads TGTGCCAGCAGCCAGGGACTAGCGGGAGCCTACGAGCAGTACTTC. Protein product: CASSQGLAGAYEQYF.

CDR3 in DNA: TGTGCCAGCAGTTCTCCAGGGGGACTTTCGTACGAGCAGTACTTC. It translates to CASSSPGGLSYEQYF. This chain links TRBV6-5 with TRBJ2-7; TRBD1 might be the D (7 bases). CDR1 is MNHEY, CDR2 SVGAGI, per germline. The CDR3 spans 15 residues. V lost 4 bases and J lost 4, with 17 bases in between.

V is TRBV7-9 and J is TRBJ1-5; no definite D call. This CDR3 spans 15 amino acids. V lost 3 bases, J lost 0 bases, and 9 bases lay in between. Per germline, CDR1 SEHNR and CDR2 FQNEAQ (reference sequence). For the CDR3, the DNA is TGTGCCAGCAGCTTGGCAGACTATAGCAATCAGCCCCAGCATTTT. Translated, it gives CASSLADYSNQPQHF.

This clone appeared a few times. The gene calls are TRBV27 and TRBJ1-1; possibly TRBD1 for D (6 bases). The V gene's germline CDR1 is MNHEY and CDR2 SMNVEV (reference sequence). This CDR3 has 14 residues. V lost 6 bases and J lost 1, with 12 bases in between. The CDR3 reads CASSRPGANTEAFF. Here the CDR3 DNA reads TGTGCCAGCAGCCGTCCAGGGGCGAACACTGAAGCTTTCTTT.

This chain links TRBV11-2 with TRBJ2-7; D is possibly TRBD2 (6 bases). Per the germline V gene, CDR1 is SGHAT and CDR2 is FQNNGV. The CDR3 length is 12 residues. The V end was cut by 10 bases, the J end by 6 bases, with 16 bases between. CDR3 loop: CATQLNGGEQYF. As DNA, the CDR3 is TGTGCCACTCAGCTTAACGGGGGCGAGCAGTACTTC.

The CDR3 is CASSLEPGEQFF. CDR3 bases: TGTGCCAGCAGCTTAGAGCCAGGAGAGCAGTTCTTC. The rearrangement uses TRBV7-2 and TRBJ2-1; D unclear. The CDR3 runs to 12 residues. V was pared by 1 base and J by 10 bases, with 8 bases between. In germline, CDR1 is SGHTA, CDR2 FQGNSA. Full variable domain (outside the CDR3, taken from reference TRBV7-2 and TRBJ2-1): GAGVSQSPSNKVTEKGKDVELRCDPISGHTALYWYRQSLGQGLEFLIYFQGNSAPDKSGLPSDRFSAERTGGSVSTLTIQRTQQEDSAVYLCASSLEPGEQFFGPGTRLTVL.